What follows are 8 T cell receptor beta chains derived from one specimen sequenced in a study of T cells after yellow fever vaccination. TCRdb recomputed calls from the 5' RACE reads with MiXCR, one row per CDR3 protein. The table includes 200,000 to 300,000 distinct CDR3 sequences, under 15% detected once. This sample comprised CD4+ T cells sorted from PBMCs, obtained 45 days after the yellow fever booster vaccination. These receptors came from a man younger than 45 who received the YFV17D yellow fever vaccine.

Regarding this clonotype: A read error may explain this, as a much larger clone is one base away. This sequence joins TRBV7-6 and TRBJ2-2; D may be TRBD1 (6 bases). This CDR3 contains 13 residues. Germline V CDR1 and CDR2: SGHVS, FNYEAQ. The CDR3 nucleotides are TGTGTCAGCAGCGCCCAGGGGTCCGGGGAGCTGTTTTTT. Translation gives CVSSAQGSGELFF.

V gene TRBV7-2 combines with J gene TRBJ2-3; 10 bases line up with TRBD2. J gave up 4 bases and V 5 bases, and 12 bases lay outside the gene matches. Germline CDR1 and CDR2: SGHTA and FQGNSA. CDR3 size: 17 residues. The CDR3 coding sequence is TGTGCCAGCAGCCCATCCGGGAGTAGCGGGAGGCCAGATACGCAGTATTTT. Amino acid sequence: CASSPSGSSGRPDTQYF.

The table lists this clonotype with a few counts. The rearrangement uses TRBV14 and TRBJ2-1; no reliable D call. V lost 4 bases and J lost 12, with 13 bases in between. Germline V lookup: CDR1 SGHDN, CDR2 FVKESK. CDR3 length equals 12 residues. The CDR3 DNA reads TGTGCCAGCAGCCTCAACCCACTAAGGCAGTTCTTC. Its translation: CASSLNPLRQFF.

The rearrangement uses TRBV7-2 and TRBJ1-5; D is perhaps TRBD1 (5 bases). CDR3 length equals 14 residues. Trimming took 3 bases from V and 3 from J, leaving 9 bases between them. Germline V gene sequence: CDR1 SGHTA, CDR2 FQGNSA. This chain's CDR3 is CASSFGGYNQPQHF. Here the CDR3 DNA reads TGTGCCAGCAGCTTCGGGGGATACAATCAGCCCCAGCATTTT. Full variable domain (remainder filled in from reference TRBV7-2 and TRBJ1-5): GAGVSQSPSNKVTEKGKDVELRCDPISGHTALYWYRQSLGQGLEFLIYFQGNSAPDKSGLPSDRFSAERTGGSVSTLTIQRTQQEDSAVYLCASSFGGYNQPQHFGDGTRLSIL.

This clonotype was observed a few times. V gene TRBV29-1 combines with J gene TRBJ2-3; TRBD1 matches 11 bases. The CDR3 contains 14 residues. The J segment lost 4 bases and the V segment lost 6 bases, leaving 6 bases of the junction unmatched. The germline V gene encodes CDR1 SQVTM and CDR2 ANQGSEA. The CDR3 DNA sequence: TGCAGCGTCGCCGGGACAGGGGGGGCAGATACGCAGTATTTT. Its translation is CSVAGTGGADTQYF.

The chain recombines TRBV4-2 with TRBJ1-2, with a possible D match to TRBD1 (5 bases). The CDR3 has 13 residues. Germline CDR1 LGHNA, CDR2 YNFKEQ. V lost 4 bases and J lost 9, with 15 bases in between. Written as DNA, the CDR3 is TGTGCCAGCAGCCTTACTAGGGGCGGGAGCTACACCTTC. This codes for CASSLTRGGSYTF.

The chain carries TRBV7-3 and TRBJ1-1, with D possibly matching TRBD1 (5 bases). This CDR3 has 16 amino acids. Deletions cut 0 bases from V and 4 bases from J, with 15 bases between. Germline V gene lookup returns CDR1 SGHTA and CDR2 FQGTGA. In nucleotides, the CDR3 is TGTGCCAGCAGCTTAACTCCGGGGGTTGCGGGCACTGAAGCTTTCTTT. It specifies CASSLTPGVAGTEAFF.

The chain links TRBV4-1 to TRBJ1-1; tentative D call: TRBD1 (5 bases). V gave up 4 bases and J gave up 2 bases, with 17 bases separating them. CDR1 and CDR2 (germline): MGHRA, YSYEKL. The CDR3 sequence is 16 residues long. The CDR3 here is CASSRRGNQNNTEAFF. CDR3 nucleotide sequence: TGCGCCAGCAGCCGAAGGGGCAATCAAAACAACACTGAAGCTTTCTTT.